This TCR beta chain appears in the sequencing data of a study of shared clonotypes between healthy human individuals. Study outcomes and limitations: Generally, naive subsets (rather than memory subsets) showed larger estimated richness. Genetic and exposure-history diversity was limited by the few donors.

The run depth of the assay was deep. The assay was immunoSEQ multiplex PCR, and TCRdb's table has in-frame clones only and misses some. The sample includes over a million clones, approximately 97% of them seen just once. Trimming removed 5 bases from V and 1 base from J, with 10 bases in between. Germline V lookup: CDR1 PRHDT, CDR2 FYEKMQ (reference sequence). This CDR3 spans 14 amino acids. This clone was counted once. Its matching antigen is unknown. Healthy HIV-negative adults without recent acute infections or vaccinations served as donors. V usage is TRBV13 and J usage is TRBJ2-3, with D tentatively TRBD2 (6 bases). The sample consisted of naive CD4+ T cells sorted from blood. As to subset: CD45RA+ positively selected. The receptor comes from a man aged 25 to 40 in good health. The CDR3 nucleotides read TGTGCCAGCAGCCCCCAGCGGGGCACAGATACGCAGTATTTT. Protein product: CASSPQRGTDTQYF.